Listed here are 3 T cell receptor beta chains from one sample, sequenced in a study of T cell changes during pregnancy in multiple sclerosis. The protocol was immunoSEQ multiplex PCR, while the TCRdb copy is restricted to in-frame clones and leaves out a portion. In the table there are approximately 47,000 clones, 70% to 90% of which are singletons. The source material was peripheral blood, sampled in the first trimester of pregnancy. The receptors were gathered from a female donor with multiple sclerosis, enrolled in a pregnancy study.

V gene TRBV29-1 combines with J gene TRBJ2-2; a weak D match, TRBD1 (5 bases). V lost 4 bases and J lost 3, with 9 bases in between. CDR1 is SQVTM, CDR2 ANQGSEA, per germline. The CDR3 loop spans 13 amino acids. The CDR3 loop is CSVGAGYTGELFF. The DNA for the CDR3 is TGCAGCGTTGGGGCAGGGTACACCGGGGAGCTGTTTTTT.

The chain uses TRBV27 and TRBJ1-2; D is unresolved. V was cut by 1 base and J by 8 bases, with 14 bases left in between. The CDR3 consists of 14 residues. The germline gives CDR1 MNHEY, CDR2 SMNVEV (reference sequence). The chain's CDR3 is CASSLFRGHHGYTF. In nucleotides, the CDR3 is TGTGCCAGCAGTTTATTTAGAGGGCACCACGGCTACACCTTC.

The rearrangement joins TRBV7-9 to TRBJ2-5, with 9 bases identical to TRBD1. The CDR3 is 15 residues long. CDR1 and CDR2 from the germline V gene are SEHNR and FQNEAQ (reference sequence). The J segment lost 5 bases and the V segment lost 5 bases, leaving 9 bases of the junction unmatched. The CDR3 DNA sequence: TGTGCCAGCAGCCAGGGACAGGGAATCGTCGAGACCCAGTACTTC. This translates into CASSQGQGIVETQYF.